The subject of this entry is one T cell receptor (beta chain). The target antigen is unknown. The study profiled TCR beta VDJ and CDR3 using genomic DNA as template. TCRdb re-derived calls from the reads in MiXCR, one entry per CDR3 protein. This table holds around 200,000 distinct CDR3 sequences, around 60% found once. This entry is derived from a study of CD8+CD57+ T cells in acquired aplastic anemia. The wider study: Mean yield of DNA from sorted CD4+ and CD8+ cells was 3 to 3.5 ug. Broader study findings: Patients and controls had in common approximately 28 CD8+ CDR3 sequences. Significance was not reached for CD8+ Simpson's diversity between patients and controls.

Before being chosen for sequencing, patients had shown CD8+CD57+ cell expansion by flow cytometry. The sequenced sample consisted of sorted CD4+, CD8+, or CD8+CD57+ T cells (not recorded which) from PBMCs. The origin of this receptor is a human donor with aplastic anemia.

The CDR3 region is CASSIRDPRTDTQYF. As DNA, the CDR3 is TGTGCCAGCAGCATCCGGGACCCACGCACAGATACGCAGTATTTT. The chain has TRBV7-9 and TRBJ2-3; D possibly uses TRBD1 or TRBD2 (5 bases each). The V gene lost 5 bases and the J gene lost 1 base, with 13 bases spanning the gap. The germline V gene encodes CDR1 SEHNR and CDR2 FQNEAQ (reference sequence). The CDR3 contains 15 residues.